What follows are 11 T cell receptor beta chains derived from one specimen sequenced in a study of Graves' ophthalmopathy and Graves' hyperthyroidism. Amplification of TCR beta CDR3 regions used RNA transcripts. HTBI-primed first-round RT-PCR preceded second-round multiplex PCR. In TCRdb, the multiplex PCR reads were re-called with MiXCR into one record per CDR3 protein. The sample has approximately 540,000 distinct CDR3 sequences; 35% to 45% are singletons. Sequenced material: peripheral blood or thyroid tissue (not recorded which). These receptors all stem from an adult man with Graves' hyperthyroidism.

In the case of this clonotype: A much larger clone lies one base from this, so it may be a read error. In nucleotides, the CDR3 is TGTGCCAGCAGCGCCCGACAGGCGGTCGGCTACACCTTC. Translating it yields CASSARQAVGYTF. The rearrangement joins TRBV4-2 to TRBJ1-2; the D gene is possibly TRBD1 (6 bases). Germline CDR1 and CDR2: LGHNA and YNFKEQ. The ends were cut back, 5 bases at V and 8 bases at J, with 15 bases in the middle. This CDR3 region has 13 residues.

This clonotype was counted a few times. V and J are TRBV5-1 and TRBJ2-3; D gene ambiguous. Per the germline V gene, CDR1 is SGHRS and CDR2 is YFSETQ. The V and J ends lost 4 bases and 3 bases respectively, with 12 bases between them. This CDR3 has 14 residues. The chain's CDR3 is CASSLSPPTDTQYF. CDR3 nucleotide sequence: TGCGCCAGCAGCCTTTCCCCACCTACAGATACGCAGTATTTT.

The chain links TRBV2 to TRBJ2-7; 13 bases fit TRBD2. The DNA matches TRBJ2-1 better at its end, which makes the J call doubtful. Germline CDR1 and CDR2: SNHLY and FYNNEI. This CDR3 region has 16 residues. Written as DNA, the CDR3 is TGTGCCAGCCGACCGAGGGGACTAGCGGGACGCAATGAGCAGTTCTTC. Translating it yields CASRPRGLAGRNEQFF.

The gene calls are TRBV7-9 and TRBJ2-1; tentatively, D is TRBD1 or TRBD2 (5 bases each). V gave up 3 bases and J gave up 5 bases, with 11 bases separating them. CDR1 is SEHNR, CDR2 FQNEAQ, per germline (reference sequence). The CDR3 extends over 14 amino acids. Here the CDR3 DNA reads TGTGCCAGCAGCTTCGCCGGGGCTAACAATGAGCAGTTCTTC. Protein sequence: CASSFAGANNEQFF.

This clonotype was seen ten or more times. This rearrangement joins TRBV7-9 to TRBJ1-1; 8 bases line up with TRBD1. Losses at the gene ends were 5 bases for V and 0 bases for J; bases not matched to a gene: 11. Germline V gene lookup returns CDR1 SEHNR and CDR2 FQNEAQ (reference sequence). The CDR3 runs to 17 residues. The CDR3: CASSVTGTGTLNTEAFF. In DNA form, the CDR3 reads TGTGCCAGCAGCGTTACCGGGACAGGAACCTTGAACACTGAAGCTTTCTTT.

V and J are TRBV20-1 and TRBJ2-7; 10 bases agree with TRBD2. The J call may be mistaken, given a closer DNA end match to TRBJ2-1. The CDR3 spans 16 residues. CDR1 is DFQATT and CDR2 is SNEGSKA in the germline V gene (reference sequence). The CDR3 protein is CSARGELAGAVNEQFF. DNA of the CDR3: TGCAGTGCTAGAGGGGAGCTAGCGGGAGCGGTCAATGAGCAGTTCTTC.

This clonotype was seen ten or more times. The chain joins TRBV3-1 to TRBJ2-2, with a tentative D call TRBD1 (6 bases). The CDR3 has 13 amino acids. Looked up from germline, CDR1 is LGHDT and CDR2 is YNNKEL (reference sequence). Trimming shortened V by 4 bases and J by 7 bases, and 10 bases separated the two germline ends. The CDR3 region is CASSLQGHGELFF. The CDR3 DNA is TGTGCCAGCAGCCTGCAGGGGCACGGGGAGCTGTTTTTT.

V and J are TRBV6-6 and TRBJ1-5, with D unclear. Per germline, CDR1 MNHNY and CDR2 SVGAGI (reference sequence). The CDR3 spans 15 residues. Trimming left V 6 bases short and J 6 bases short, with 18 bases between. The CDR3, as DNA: TGTGCCAGCAGCGGGTCGATCTCGTTAGGTCAGCCCCAGCATTTT. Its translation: CASSGSISLGQPQHF.

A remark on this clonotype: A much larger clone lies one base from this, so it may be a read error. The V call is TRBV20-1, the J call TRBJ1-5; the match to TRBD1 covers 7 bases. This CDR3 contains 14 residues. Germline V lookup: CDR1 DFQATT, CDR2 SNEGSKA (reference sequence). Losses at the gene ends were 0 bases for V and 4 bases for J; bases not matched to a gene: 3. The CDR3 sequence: CSAREGQYNQPQHF. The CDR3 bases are TGCAGTGCTAGAGAGGGACAGTATAATCAGCCCCAGCATTTT.

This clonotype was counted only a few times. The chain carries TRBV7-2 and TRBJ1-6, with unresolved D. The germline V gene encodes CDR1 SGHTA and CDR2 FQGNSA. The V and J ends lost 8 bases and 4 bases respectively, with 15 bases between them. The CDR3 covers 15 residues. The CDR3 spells CASSPPGRYNSPLHF. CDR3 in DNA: TGTGCCAGCTCACCACCAGGACGGTATAATTCACCCCTCCACTTT.

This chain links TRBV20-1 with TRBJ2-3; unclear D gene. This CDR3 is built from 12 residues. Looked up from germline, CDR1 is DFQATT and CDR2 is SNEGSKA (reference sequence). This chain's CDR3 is CSVAETTDTQYF. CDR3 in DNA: TGCTCTGTTGCGGAAACCACAGATACGCAGTATTTT.